Listed here is a single TCR beta chain. Assay used: immunoSEQ multiplex PCR; TCRdb lists only in-frame clones, some missing. Among roughly 190,000 clones listed, roughly nine tenths were seen once. This sample is drawn from a study of T cell responses to AZD1222 COVID-19 vaccine. The CDR3 consists of 12 residues. From germline, CDR1 is SGHAT and CDR2 FQNNGV. The V and J ends lost 11 bases and 0 bases respectively, with 5 bases between them. The V and J genes are TRBV11-2 and TRBJ2-6; D may correspond to TRBD1 or TRBD2 (5 bases each). The sample was peripheral blood, taken 28 days after the second AZD1222 dose. This sequence originates from an adult who received the AZD1222 COVID-19 vaccine. Here the CDR3 reads CAGGSGANVLTF. CDR3 DNA: TGTGCCGGGGGCTCTGGGGCCAACGTCCTGACTTTC.